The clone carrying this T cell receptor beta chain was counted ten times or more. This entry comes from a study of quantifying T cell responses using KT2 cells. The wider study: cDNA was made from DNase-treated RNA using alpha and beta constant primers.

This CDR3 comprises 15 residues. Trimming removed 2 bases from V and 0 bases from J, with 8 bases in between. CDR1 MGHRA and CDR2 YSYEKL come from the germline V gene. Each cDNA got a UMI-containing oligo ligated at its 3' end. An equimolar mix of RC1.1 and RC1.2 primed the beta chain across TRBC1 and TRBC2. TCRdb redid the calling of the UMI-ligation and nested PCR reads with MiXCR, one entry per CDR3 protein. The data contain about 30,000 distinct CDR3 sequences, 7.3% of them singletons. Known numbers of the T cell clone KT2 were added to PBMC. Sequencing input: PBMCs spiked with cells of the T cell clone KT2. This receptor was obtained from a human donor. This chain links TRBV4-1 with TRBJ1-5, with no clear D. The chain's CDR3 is CASSQIPYSNQPQHF. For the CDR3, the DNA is TGCGCCAGCAGCCAAATTCCTTATAGCAATCAGCCCCAGCATTTT.